The 17 T cell receptor beta chains presented below share a single source sample, sequenced in a study of cytomegalovirus exposure and HLA in healthy donors. PCR used 60 Vbeta primers and 13 Jbeta primers. TCRdb's copy holds only in-frame clones and misses some; the assay was immunoSEQ multiplex PCR. Of about 140,000 clones listed, approximately 70% are singletons. The sample was PBMCs. Receptors were obtained from a woman aged 40 to 50 in good health and CMV-seronegative.

Written as DNA, the CDR3 is TGCGCCAGCAGCGATGGGACAGGGGGGGTTAGGGAGCAGTTCTTC. Translated, it gives CASSDGTGGVREQFF. V is TRBV5-1 and J is TRBJ2-1, with 11 bases identical to TRBD1. Trimming at V came to 4 bases and at J to 10 bases, leaving 10 bases not matched to a gene. Per germline, CDR1 SGHRS and CDR2 YFSETQ. The CDR3 is 15 residues long.

This chain links TRBV29-1 with TRBJ1-6, with 9 positions matching TRBD1. CDR1 and CDR2 (germline): SQVTM, ANQGSEA. This CDR3 contains 14 residues. With V trimmed by 5 bases and J by 10 bases, 9 bases remained unmatched. The CDR3 sequence: CSVKIQGADSPLHF. CDR3 nucleotide sequence: TGCAGCGTTAAAATACAGGGGGCTGACTCACCCCTCCACTTT.

The chain employs TRBV29-1 and TRBJ1-1; 8 bases map to TRBD1. Germline V gene data show CDR1 as SQVTM and CDR2 as ANQGSEA. Trimming took 3 bases from V and 5 from J; bases not matched to a gene: 11. This CDR3 region has 15 residues. This CDR3 is CSVEGVQGARTEAFF. The CDR3 nucleotides read TGCAGCGTTGAGGGAGTTCAGGGGGCGCGAACTGAAGCTTTCTTT.

The V gene is TRBV5-1, the J gene TRBJ2-2; 8 bases are a match to TRBD1. There are 15 residues in the CDR3. The trim removed 8 bases at V and 3 bases at J, leaving 9 bases unmatched. Germline loops: CDR1 SGHRS, CDR2 YFSETQ. CDR3 bases: TGCGCCAGTAAAACGGGACAGGCAGACACCGGGGAGCTGTTTTTT. It specifies CASKTGQADTGELFF. Variable domain in full (rest from reference TRBV5-1 and TRBJ2-2): KAGVTQTPRYLIKTRGQQVTLSCSPISGHRSVSWYQQTPGQGLQFLFEYFSETQRNKGNFPGRFSGRQFSNSRSEMNVSTLELGDSALYLCASKTGQADTGELFFGEGSRLTVL.

V gene TRBV7-3 combines with J gene TRBJ1-1, with TRBD1 as a possible D gene (5 bases). V dropped 5 bases and J dropped 8 bases, with 12 bases sitting between them. The CDR3 has 12 residues. Germline loops: CDR1 SGHTA, CDR2 FQGTGA. The CDR3 DNA sequence: TGTGCCAGCAGCGGGGGGACGCTAGAAGCTTTCTTT. Protein product: CASSGGTLEAFF. Filled out from reference TRBV7-3 and TRBJ1-1, the complete variable domain reads GAGVSQTPSNKVTEKGKYVELRCDPISGHTALYWYRQSLGQGPEFLIYFQGTGAADDSGLPNDRFFAVRPEGSVSTLKIQRTERGDSAVYLCASSGGTLEAFFGQGTRLTVV.

This clone was seen a handful of times. The chain has TRBV10-2 and TRBJ2-7; 7 bases are shared with TRBD1. The CDR3 is 11 residues long. V was clipped by 8 bases and J by 3 bases; unmatched bases: 1. Germline V lookup: CDR1 WSHSY, CDR2 SAAADI. The CDR3 DNA sequence: TGCGCCAGCCGGGACAGCTACGAGCAGTACTTC. Translation: CASRDSYEQYF.

The V call is TRBV16, the J call TRBJ1-6; 8 bases are shared with TRBD1. The germline V gene encodes CDR1 KGHSY and CDR2 FQNENV. The V gene end was trimmed by 0 bases and the J gene end by 10 bases; junction bases not matched to a gene: 8. The CDR3 runs 16 residues. The CDR3 nucleotides read TGTGCCAGCAGCCAATCGGGGCAGGGGGCAGGATCACCCCTCCACTTT. Residues: CASSQSGQGAGSPLHF.

The V and J genes are TRBV5-1 and TRBJ1-6; weak D call: TRBD1 (6 bases). CDR3 length: 17 residues. The V end was cut by 1 base, the J end by 8 bases, with 19 bases between. Germline V gene data show CDR1 as SGHRS and CDR2 as YFSETQ. The CDR3 loop reads CASSLTSPTGPYSPLHF. Here the CDR3 DNA reads TGCGCCAGCAGCTTGACAAGCCCGACAGGCCCCTATTCACCCCTCCACTTT.

The chain combines TRBV2 with TRBJ1-1; D possibly corresponds to TRBD1 (5 bases). This CDR3 comprises 16 residues. V shed 3 bases and J shed 0 bases, with 14 bases lying between them. Germline lookup yields CDR1 SNHLY and CDR2 FYNNEI. CDR3 amino acids: CASSETAPLLNTEAFF. DNA of the CDR3: TGTGCCAGCAGTGAGACAGCTCCTCTCTTGAACACTGAAGCTTTCTTT.

The chain links TRBV7-5 to TRBJ2-7; the D call in the table, TRBD2, was not verified against the DNA. TRBV7-5 corresponds to a pseudogene. This CDR3 comprises 16 residues. The CDR3 DNA reads TGTGCCAGAAGCTTAGTTTCTGGGGGGACCATCTACGAGCAGTACTTC. Residues: CARSLVSGGTIYEQYF.

There are a few counts of this clone. The chain carries TRBV9 and TRBJ2-7; no firm D call. The CDR3 length is 15 residues. The ends were cut back, 7 bases at V and 2 bases at J, with 19 bases in the middle. Germline-derived CDR1 and CDR2 are SGDLS and YYNGEE. This CDR3 is CASPRNRDLPYEQYF. The CDR3 nucleotides are TGTGCCAGCCCGCGGAATCGAGACCTCCCCTACGAGCAGTACTTC.

Only a few counts were recorded for this clone. The CDR3 is CASSSSGGVGETQYF. CDR3 coding DNA: TGTGCCAGCAGTTCCAGCGGGGGGGTTGGAGAGACCCAGTACTTC. The chain has TRBV6-5 and TRBJ2-5, with 10 nucleotides matching TRBD2. Looked up from germline, CDR1 is MNHEY and CDR2 is SVGAGI. The CDR3 sequence is 15 residues long. Trimming took 4 bases from V and 4 from J; bases not matched to a gene: 6.

This clone appeared a single time. The J gene is TRBJ2-3, the V gene TRBV5-1; 10 bases are shared with TRBD1. With 4 bases clipped from V and 0 bases from J, the junction kept 5 bases outside the gene matches. From germline, CDR1 is SGHRS and CDR2 YFSETQ. The CDR3 contains 16 residues. The CDR3 DNA reads as TGCGCCAGCAGCCCGGGGGACAGGGGAAGCACAGATACGCAGTATTTT. The encoded protein is CASSPGDRGSTDTQYF.

V and J are TRBV13 and TRBJ2-3; 7 positions agree with TRBD2. The CDR3 length is 16 residues. Germline CDR1 is PRHDT and CDR2 is FYEKMQ (reference sequence). The V segment lost 2 bases and the J segment 0 bases; nucleotides outside the gene matches: 5. The CDR3 loop reads CASSLRAGLSTDTQYF. CDR3 sequence (DNA): TGTGCCAGCAGCTTACGAGCGGGGCTTAGCACAGATACGCAGTATTTT.

This chain uses TRBV4-1 with TRBJ1-2, with TRBD1 identical over 7 bases. With 0 bases clipped from V and 4 bases from J, the junction kept 8 bases outside the gene matches. The CDR3 has 16 residues. Germline lookup yields CDR1 MGHRA and CDR2 YSYEKL. CDR3 loop: CASSQDPLGQAYGYTF. The DNA for the CDR3 is TGCGCCAGCAGCCAAGACCCCCTTGGACAGGCCTATGGCTACACCTTC.

The chain has TRBV6-4 and TRBJ1-5; 9 nucleotides line up with TRBD1. Trimming cost V 9 bases and J 2 bases; bases outside gene matches: 8. Germline V gene sequence: CDR1 MRHNA, CDR2 SNTAGT. The CDR3 contains 15 residues. This chain's CDR3 is CARKNRGRGNQPQHF. In DNA form, the CDR3 reads TGTGCCAGAAAAAACAGGGGGCGCGGCAATCAGCCCCAGCATTTT.

The V and J genes are TRBV6-6 and TRBJ2-7; 10 bases fit TRBD1. Trimming took 2 bases from V and 3 from J; bases not matched to a gene: 4. The CDR3 extends over 15 amino acids. Germline V gene sequence: CDR1 MNHNY, CDR2 SVGAGI (reference sequence). CDR3 sequence: CASSYRTGGYYEQYF. Here the CDR3 DNA reads TGTGCCAGCAGTTACCGGACAGGGGGGTACTACGAGCAGTACTTC.